The 12 T cell receptor beta chains presented below share a single source sample, sequenced in a study of T cells after yellow fever vaccination. TCRdb fed the 5' RACE reads into MiXCR, producing one record per CDR3 protein. Here the sample spans roughly 330,000 distinct CDR3 sequences, 3.5% to 4.5% being singletons. Specimen: PBMCs, collected 5 days after the yellow fever booster vaccination. These receptors all stem from a man younger than 35 who received the YFV17D yellow fever vaccine.

This clonotype was recorded a few times. The rearrangement joins TRBV20-1 to TRBJ2-1, with D perhaps matching TRBD2 (6 bases). The CDR3 is 16 amino acids. Germline CDR1 is DFQATT and CDR2 is SNEGSKA (reference sequence). V shed 0 bases and J shed 2 bases, with 14 bases lying between them. CDR3 loop: CSAREGWGGTYNEQFF. CDR3 sequence (DNA): TGCAGTGCTAGAGAAGGGTGGGGAGGCACCTACAATGAGCAGTTCTTC.

This chain joins TRBV13 and TRBJ2-1; D possibly uses TRBD1 or TRBD2 (5 bases each). V gave up 5 bases and J gave up 4 bases, with 15 bases separating them. The CDR3 consists of 15 residues. Germline V gene lookup returns CDR1 PRHDT and CDR2 FYEKMQ (reference sequence). CDR3 region: CASSAPGRTYNEQFF. CDR3 DNA: TGTGCCAGCAGCGCCCCGGGACGGACATACAATGAGCAGTTCTTC.

The CDR3 nucleotides read TGTGCCAGCAGCTTTCCGACAGGGGGCACAGATACGCAGTATTTT. Amino acids: CASSFPTGGTDTQYF. The J gene is TRBJ2-3, the V gene TRBV7-9; 8 bases are shared with TRBD1. Germline CDR1 SEHNR, CDR2 FQNEAQ (reference sequence). J was trimmed by 1 base and V by 3 bases; bases with no gene match: 3. This CDR3 spans 15 amino acids. Drawing the rest from reference TRBV7-9 and TRBJ2-3, the complete variable domain is DTGVSQNPRHKITKRGQNVTFRCDPISEHNRLYWYRQTLGQGPEFLTYFQNEAQLEKSRLLSDRFSAERPKGSFSTLEIQRTEQGDSAMYLCASSFPTGGTDTQYFGPGTRLTVL.

The chain joins TRBV5-1 to TRBJ1-3, with no clear D. CDR1 and CDR2 (germline): SGHRS, YFSETQ. Trimming took off 7 bases at V and 2 bases at J, with 10 bases between the two ends. There are 13 residues in the CDR3. Here the CDR3 DNA reads TGCGCCAGCGGTCCTGATCCTGGAAACACCATATATTTT. It is translated as CASGPDPGNTIYF.

This clonotype was observed a few times. V usage is TRBV20-1 and J usage is TRBJ2-5; D uncertain. Germline-derived CDR1 and CDR2 are DFQATT and SNEGSKA (reference sequence). The V end lost 6 bases, the J end lost 4 bases, and 15 bases lay between the germline ends. The CDR3 runs to 13 residues. CDR3 coding DNA: TGCAGTGCAGATCCCCGGGTCGCAGAGACCCAGTACTTC. It translates to CSADPRVAETQYF.

The chain has TRBV6-4 and TRBJ2-2; possibly TRBD1 for D (6 bases). Germline lookup yields CDR1 MRHNA and CDR2 SNTAGT. The CDR3 is 13 residues long. V was clipped by 6 bases and J by 4 bases, with 9 bases between them. DNA for the CDR3: TGTGCCAGCAGGGACAGATCCACCGGGGAGCTGTTTTTT. It translates to CASRDRSTGELFF.

This clonotype was counted many times. V gene TRBV9 combines with J gene TRBJ1-1; D unclear. The V and J ends lost 0 bases and 6 bases respectively, with 9 bases between them. Germline CDR1 and CDR2: SGDLS and YYNGEE. The CDR3 has 13 amino acids. CDR3 DNA sequence: TGTGCCAGCAGCGTAGTTGGAACGCCTGAAGCTTTCTTT. Translating gives CASSVVGTPEAFF.

Many counts were recorded for this clonotype. The genes are TRBV20-1 and TRBJ1-5; possibly TRBD1 for D (5 bases). The germline V and J ends were trimmed by 3 bases and 4 bases, with 13 bases remaining between them. Germline V gene sequence: CDR1 DFQATT, CDR2 SNEGSKA (reference sequence). The CDR3 length is 14 residues. The CDR3 bases are TGCAGTGCTAGGGGGCCGGGGAAAAATCAGCCCCAGCATTTT. Translating gives CSARGPGKNQPQHF.

This clonotype was seen ten or more times. V is TRBV7-2 and J is TRBJ2-7; 7 bases agree with TRBD1. CDR3 length: 13 amino acids. V shed 1 base, J shed 5 bases, and the junction held 2 bases outside the gene matches. The V gene's germline CDR1 is SGHTA and CDR2 FQGNSA. The CDR3 DNA is TGTGCCAGCAGCTTAGGACAGGGTCACGAGCAGTACGTC. It codes for CASSLGQGHEQYV.

This clonotype was picked up a small number of times. The chain carries TRBV28 and TRBJ2-7; weak D call: TRBD1 (5 bases). Trimming shortened V by 6 bases and J by 2 bases, and 11 bases separated the two germline ends. This CDR3 spans 13 amino acids. Germline CDR1 is MDHEN and CDR2 is SYDVKM. Here the CDR3 reads CASSSDRPYEQYV. In DNA form, the CDR3 reads TGTGCCAGCAGCTCCGACAGACCCTACGAGCAGTACGTC.

The chain links TRBV5-1 to TRBJ2-3, with 7 bases that match TRBD2. J was trimmed by 5 bases and V by 1 base; bases with no gene match: 4. Germline CDR1 is SGHRS and CDR2 is YFSETQ. The CDR3 is 14 amino acids. The CDR3 loop reads CASSLPSGKDTQYF. The CDR3 nucleotides are TGCGCCAGCAGCTTGCCAAGCGGGAAAGATACGCAGTATTTT.

The CDR3 DNA reads as TGTGCCAGCAGGACAGGGGAATATGGCTACACCTTC. Protein product: CASRTGEYGYTF. The J gene is TRBJ1-2, the V gene TRBV12-3 or TRBV12-4, with 8 bases lining up with TRBD1. The CDR3 length is 12 residues. The trim removed 6 bases at V and 5 bases at J, leaving 2 bases unmatched.